The 28 T cell receptor beta chains presented below share a single source sample, sequenced in a study of cytomegalovirus exposure and HLA in healthy donors. PCR involved 60 Vbeta and 13 Jbeta primers. Some clones are missing from TCRdb's copy, which holds only in-frame ones; the method was immunoSEQ multiplex PCR. Altogether 170,000 or so clones are present, around 77% being singletons, with the ten largest covering 1%. The sequenced sample consisted of PBMCs. The receptors were gathered from a woman aged 50 to 60 in good health and CMV-seropositive.

The chain links TRBV2 to TRBJ2-7; 9 bases align to TRBD1. The germline gives CDR1 SNHLY, CDR2 FYNNEI. With V trimmed by 7 bases and J by 6 bases, 4 bases remained unmatched. The CDR3 has 12 residues. The CDR3 coding sequence is TGTGCCAGCAACAGGGGGCAGATCGAGCAGTACTTC. Translated, it gives CASNRGQIEQYF.

This clone has more than one count but fewer than ten. The rearrangement links TRBV19 to TRBJ1-1; 9 bases match TRBD1. Germline V gene sequence: CDR1 LNHDA, CDR2 SQIVND (reference sequence). Trimming removed 6 bases from V and 1 base from J; junction bases left unmatched: 3. The CDR3 has 14 residues. CDR3 region: CASSLGQGNTEAFF. The CDR3 coding sequence is TGTGCCAGTAGCTTGGGACAGGGGAACACTGAAGCTTTCTTT.

This clone was detected only a few times. V usage is TRBV9 and J usage is TRBJ2-7, with a weak D call TRBD1 (6 bases). Looked up from germline, CDR1 is SGDLS and CDR2 is YYNGEE. V lost 2 bases and J lost 1, with 7 bases in between. This CDR3 comprises 13 residues. The CDR3 is CASSVGQSYEQYF. The CDR3 DNA is TGTGCCAGCAGCGTCGGACAGTCCTACGAGCAGTACTTC.

The chain links TRBV30 to TRBJ2-1; D might be TRBD1 (6 bases). Germline CDR1 reads GTSNPN; CDR2 reads SVGIG (reference sequence). The CDR3 has 12 amino acids. Trimming left V 0 bases short and J 14 bases short, with 14 bases between. The CDR3 DNA reads as TGTGCCTGGAGTGTAGAGAGGTCAGGGGAGTTCTTC. It specifies CAWSVERSGEFF.

There are a few counts of this clone. The V gene is TRBV7-2, the J gene TRBJ2-2, with D perhaps TRBD1 (6 bases). Trimming removed 3 bases at V and 4 bases at J, with 12 bases between. The CDR3 spans 15 residues. From germline, CDR1 is SGHTA and CDR2 FQGNSA. CDR3 amino acids: CASSFGGQVTGELFF. As DNA, the CDR3 is TGTGCCAGCAGCTTTGGGGGCCAAGTCACCGGGGAGCTGTTTTTT.

The genes are TRBV5-4 and TRBJ1-1; D unresolved. The CDR3 consists of 15 residues. Trimming pared 4 bases from V and 1 base from J, leaving 14 bases between. CDR1 and CDR2 from the germline V gene are SGHNT and YYREEE (reference sequence). CDR3 sequence: CASSPRVDGNTEAFF. DNA for the CDR3: TGTGCCAGCAGCCCGAGGGTTGATGGGAACACTGAAGCTTTCTTT.

The rearrangement joins TRBV5-4 to TRBJ1-2; 7 bases fit TRBD1. This CDR3 spans 15 amino acids. Trimming at V came to 3 bases and at J to 9 bases, leaving 14 bases not matched to a gene. Germline CDR1 is SGHNT and CDR2 is YYREEE (reference sequence). CDR3 DNA: TGTGCCAGCAGCTCCAACACAGGGGCGGAGTTGAGCTACACCTTC. Its protein is CASSSNTGAELSYTF.

V usage is TRBV5-1 and J usage is TRBJ1-1; 7 bases fit TRBD1. V trimming: 2 bases; J trimming: 3 bases; junction bases outside the gene matches: 4. The CDR3 totals 14 residues. CDR1 and CDR2 from the germline V gene are SGHRS and YFSETQ. This CDR3 reads CASSFTGVDTEAFF. The DNA for the CDR3 is TGCGCCAGCAGCTTTACAGGGGTTGACACTGAAGCTTTCTTT.

J is TRBJ1-1 and V is TRBV6-6, with unresolved D. CDR3 length: 13 amino acids. The V and J ends lost 7 bases and 1 base respectively, with 10 bases between them. Germline values: CDR1 MNHNY, CDR2 SVGAGI (reference sequence). CDR3 protein: CASNNRRNTEAFF. The DNA for the CDR3 is TGTGCCAGCAACAATCGCCGGAACACTGAAGCTTTCTTT.

The V call is TRBV5-4, the J call TRBJ2-5; no reliable D call. The germline V and J ends were trimmed by 2 bases and 1 base, with 6 bases remaining between them. The CDR3 spans 13 residues. In germline, CDR1 is SGHNT, CDR2 YYREEE (reference sequence). CDR3 sequence: CASSLKAQETQYF. The CDR3, as DNA: TGTGCCAGCAGCTTAAAAGCCCAAGAGACCCAGTACTTC.

The J gene is TRBJ1-1, the V gene TRBV5-1; no clear D gene. CDR1 and CDR2 from the germline V gene are SGHRS and YFSETQ. The CDR3 is 15 residues long. Trimming stripped 0 bases from V and 1 base from J, with 10 bases between. CDR3 protein: CASSLVGGPNTEAFF. The CDR3 region has the DNA TGCGCCAGCAGCTTGGTTGGCGGGCCGAACACTGAAGCTTTCTTT.

J is TRBJ2-7 and V is TRBV18, with D perhaps matching TRBD2 (5 bases). V was cut by 3 bases and J by 2 bases, with 11 bases left in between. The CDR3 runs 14 residues. CDR1 is KGHSH and CDR2 is LQKENI in the germline V gene. CDR3 coding DNA: TGTGCCAGCTCACCCGGGGTCTCGACCTACGAGCAGTACTTC. It translates to CASSPGVSTYEQYF.

This chain uses TRBV7-8 with TRBJ1-2, with 7 bases lining up with TRBD1. CDR3 length: 13 amino acids. V lost 3 bases and J lost 5; bases outside the gene matches: 3. Germline V lookup: CDR1 SGHVS, CDR2 FQNEAQ. In DNA form, the CDR3 reads TGTGCCAGCAGCTTCGGGACAGTTTATGGCTACACCTTC. Translated: CASSFGTVYGYTF.

The chain has TRBV29-1 and TRBJ2-4; TRBD2 agrees at 9 bases. Germline V CDR1 and CDR2: SQVTM, ANQGSEA. This CDR3 comprises 13 residues. V trimming: 7 bases; J trimming: 3 bases; junction bases outside the gene matches: 4. The CDR3 bases are TGCAGCGCTTGTAGCGGGGGCAAAAACATTCAGTACTTC. As protein: CSACSGGKNIQYF.

This clone has only one observation. This chain links TRBV6-1 with TRBJ1-6; possibly TRBD1 for D (6 bases). V was trimmed by 8 bases and J by 7 bases, leaving 9 bases between them. Germline CDR1 reads MNHNS; CDR2 reads SASEGT. This CDR3 is built from 12 residues. The CDR3 region has the DNA TGTGCCAGCCGGGGACAAAATTCACCCCTCCACTTT. It encodes CASRGQNSPLHF.

This clone showed up just a few times. V gene TRBV6-6 combines with J gene TRBJ2-1; D gene unclear. Germline loops: CDR1 MNHNY, CDR2 SVGAGI (reference sequence). The CDR3 totals 11 residues. V was clipped by 5 bases and J by 7 bases, with 6 bases between them. For the CDR3, the DNA is TGTGCCAGCAGTAAAATAAATGAGCAGTTCTTC. This translates into CASSKINEQFF.

The gene calls are TRBV7-3 and TRBJ2-1; D gene ambiguous. CDR3 length equals 13 residues. CDR1 and CDR2 from the germline V gene are SGHTA and FQGTGA. Trimming cost V 8 bases and J 6 bases, with 14 bases left between them. The CDR3 DNA follows: TGTGCCAGCGGTGAGGTAAACGGCAATGAGCAGTTCTTC. Protein: CASGEVNGNEQFF.

The chain employs TRBV30 and TRBJ1-1; a weak D match, TRBD1 (6 bases). Germline-derived CDR1 and CDR2 are GTSNPN and SVGIG (reference sequence). Trimming shortened V by 0 bases and J by 5 bases, and 10 bases separated the two germline ends. The CDR3 sequence is 13 residues long. CDR3 DNA: TGTGCCTGGAGTGTAACAGGGAGAACTGAAGCTTTCTTT. As protein: CAWSVTGRTEAFF.

This clone was counted once. Here the CDR3 DNA reads TGTGCCAGCAGCTACGACAGGGGCGGGCAGCCCCAGCATTTT. Translated: CASSYDRGGQPQHF. The rearrangement links TRBV7-2 to TRBJ1-5, with 8 positions matching TRBD1. J lost 7 bases, V lost 4 bases, and 6 bases had no gene match. Germline V gene lookup returns CDR1 SGHTA and CDR2 FQGNSA. This CDR3 has 14 amino acids.

The rearrangement uses TRBV7-9 and TRBJ2-1; TRBD1 is a possible D gene (6 bases). V lost 5 bases to trimming and J lost 5 bases, with 16 bases between them. Per the germline V gene, CDR1 is SEHNR and CDR2 is FQNEAQ (reference sequence). The CDR3 consists of 15 residues. CDR3 DNA: TGTGCCAGCAGCGGACAGTCCCTCAAAGACAATGAGCAGTTCTTC. This gives the protein CASSGQSLKDNEQFF.

The chain has TRBV7-2 and TRBJ2-3; TRBD2 matches 13 bases. Germline lookup yields CDR1 SGHTA and CDR2 FQGNSA. V trimming: 4 bases; J trimming: 1 base; junction bases outside the gene matches: 2. The CDR3 is made up of 16 amino acids. CDR3 region: CASSWGTSGGTDTQYF. For the CDR3, the DNA is TGTGCCAGCAGCTGGGGGACTAGCGGGGGCACAGATACGCAGTATTTT.

The V call is TRBV9, the J call TRBJ1-6; D possibly corresponds to TRBD1 (5 bases). V was clipped by 9 bases and J by 6 bases, with 7 bases between them. From germline, CDR1 is SGDLS and CDR2 YYNGEE. The CDR3 consists of 11 residues. CDR3 coding DNA: TGTGCCACCGGGGGTAATTCACCCCTCCACTTT. Amino acids: CATGGNSPLHF.

The chain recombines TRBV23-1 with TRBJ2-7, with 10 bases aligning to TRBD1. TRBV23-1 is classed as an ORF, of uncertain function. The CDR3 contains 16 residues. The V segment lost 2 bases and the J segment 6 bases; nucleotides outside the gene matches: 10. CDR3 bases: TGCGCCAGCAGTCAACCCGATTCCGGGACAGGGGTCGAGCAGTACTTC. This gives the protein CASSQPDSGTGVEQYF.

This rearrangement joins TRBV6-4 to TRBJ2-3; 7 positions match TRBD2. Per the germline V gene, CDR1 is MRHNA and CDR2 is SNTAGT. J was trimmed by 3 bases and V by 3 bases; bases with no gene match: 0. The CDR3 totals 13 residues. CDR3 amino acids: CASSERETDTQYF. The CDR3 coding sequence is TGTGCCAGCAGTGAGCGGGAGACAGATACGCAGTATTTT.

This clone was detected once. V and J are TRBV6-1 and TRBJ2-2, with D unclear. The CDR3 is made up of 14 amino acids. V gave up 2 bases and J gave up 1 base, with 5 bases separating them. Germline CDR1 MNHNS, CDR2 SASEGT. CDR3 residues: CASSEIWNTGELFF. The CDR3 nucleotides are TGTGCCAGCAGTGAAATCTGGAACACCGGGGAGCTGTTTTTT.

This clone has just a few counts. At one end, the junction sequence differs from germline, possibly due to a read error. The rearrangement uses TRBV7-9 and TRBJ1-5; D is unclear. Germline loops: CDR1 SEHNR, CDR2 FQNEAQ (reference sequence). This CDR3 is 12 amino acids long. CDR3 sequence (DNA): TGTTCCAGCAGCTTGGAGAATCAGCCCCAGCATTTT. It translates to CSSSLENQPQHF.

The V gene is TRBV5-4, the J gene TRBJ2-6; weak D call: TRBD2 (6 bases). CDR1 and CDR2 from the germline V gene are SGHNT and YYREEE (reference sequence). This CDR3 has 15 amino acids. Trimming pared 4 bases from V and 0 bases from J, leaving 8 bases between. The CDR3 reads CASSRDFSGANVLTF. The CDR3 DNA follows: TGTGCCAGCAGCAGGGACTTCTCTGGGGCCAACGTCCTGACTTTC.

This clone was detected a few times. This chain links TRBV29-1 with TRBJ1-4, with D possibly being TRBD1 (6 bases). CDR3 length equals 13 residues. V shed 7 bases and J shed 7 bases, with 16 bases lying between them. Germline CDR1 SQVTM, CDR2 ANQGSEA. CDR3 region: CSASGVPGEKLFF. CDR3 bases: TGCAGCGCTTCAGGGGTGCCGGGTGAAAAACTGTTTTTT.